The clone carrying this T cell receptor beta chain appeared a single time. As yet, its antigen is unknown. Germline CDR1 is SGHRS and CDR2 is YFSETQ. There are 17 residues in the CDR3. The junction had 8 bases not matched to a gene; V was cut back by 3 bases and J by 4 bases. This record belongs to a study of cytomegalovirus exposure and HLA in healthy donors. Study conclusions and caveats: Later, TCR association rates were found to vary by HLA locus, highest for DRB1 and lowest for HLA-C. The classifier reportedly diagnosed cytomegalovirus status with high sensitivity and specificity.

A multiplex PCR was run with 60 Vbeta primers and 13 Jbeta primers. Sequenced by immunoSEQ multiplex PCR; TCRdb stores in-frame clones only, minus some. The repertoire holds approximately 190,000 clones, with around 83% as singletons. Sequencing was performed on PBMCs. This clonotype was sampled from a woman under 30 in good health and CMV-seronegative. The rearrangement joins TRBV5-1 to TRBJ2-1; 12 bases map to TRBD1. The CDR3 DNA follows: TGCGCCAGCAGCTCCGGGACAGGGGGCCCCATTTACAATGAGCAGTTCTTC. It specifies CASSSGTGGPIYNEQFF. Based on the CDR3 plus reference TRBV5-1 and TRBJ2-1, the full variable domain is KAGVTQTPRYLIKTRGQQVTLSCSPISGHRSVSWYQQTPGQGLQFLFEYFSETQRNKGNFPGRFSGRQFSNSRSEMNVSTLELGDSALYLCASSSGTGGPIYNEQFFGPGTRLTVL.